This is a list of T cell receptor beta chains from one sample in a study of T cells after yellow fever vaccination. TCRdb processed the 5' RACE reads anew with MiXCR; each CDR3 protein has one entry. This repertoire shows around 590,000 distinct CDR3 sequences, about 12% found once; its top ten account for about 15%. The sequences come from PBMCs, collected on the day of the yellow fever booster vaccination. These receptors all stem from a man younger than 40 who received the YFV17D yellow fever vaccine. The CDR3 runs from the conserved cysteine through the conserved F or W. D genes are given only for firm matches. The size field is filled for only some rows; it gives once, few, many or a size class.

D gene | J gene | clone size | V gene | CDR3 protein | CDR3 DNA
TRBD1 | TRBJ2-2 | - | TRBV3-1 | CASSHSGTVTGELFF | TGTGCCAGCAGCCACTCCGGGACAGTTACCGGGGAGCTGTTTTTT
TRBD1 | TRBJ2-7 | few | TRBV29-1 | CSVDRSLQTYEQYF | TGCAGCGTGGACAGGTCCTTACAGACCTACGAGCAGTACTTC
- | TRBJ2-6 | - | TRBV25-1 | CASSDPPGGGANVLTF | TGTGCCAGCAGTGACCCGCCCGGGGGCGGGGCCAACGTCCTGACTTTC
TRBD1 | TRBJ2-7 | - | TRBV5-5 | CASSLPGGGEQYF | TGTGCCAGCAGCTTGCCAGGGGGCGGCGAGCAGTACTTC
TRBD2 | TRBJ2-7 | - | TRBV28 | CASSLISTSGSFHEQYF | TGTGCCAGCAGTTTAATCTCTACTAGCGGGAGTTTCCACGAGCAGTACTTC
TRBD1 | TRBJ1-2 | few | TRBV10-3 | CAIRTGQVNGYTF | TGTGCCATCAGAACGGGACAGGTCAATGGCTACACCTTC
- | TRBJ2-1 | few | TRBV20-1 | CCARGAGTILGGEQFF | TGCTGTGCTAGAGGGGCCGGGACCATACTTGGGGGTGAGCAGTTCTTC
- | TRBJ2-3 | - | TRBV7-6 | CASSFRSQVGGTDTQYF | TGTGCCAGCAGCTTTCGGTCTCAGGTTGGGGGCACAGATACGCAGTATTTT
TRBD2 | TRBJ2-3 | many | TRBV7-9 | CASSFVAGYTDTQYF | TGTGCCAGCAGCTTCGTAGCGGGATACACAGATACGCAGTATTTT
- | TRBJ2-4 | - | TRBV5-1 | CASSSPAKNIQYF | TGCGCCAGCAGCTCCCCAGCCAAAAACATTCAGTACTTC
TRBD2 | TRBJ2-7 | - | TRBV20-1 | CSVYSGESYEQYF | TGCAGTGTCTACAGCGGGGAATCCTACGAGCAGTACTTC
- | TRBJ2-7 | - | TRBV4-2 | CASSPGQGSREQYF | TGTGCCAGCAGCCCCGGGCAGGGAAGTCGCGAGCAGTACTTC
- | TRBJ2-2 | many | TRBV5-5 | CASSLWGSGELFF | TGTGCCAGCAGCTTGTGGGGTTCCGGGGAGCTGTTTTTT
- | TRBJ2-2 | - | TRBV28 | CASSLQDYYTGELFF | TGTGCCAGCAGTTTACAAGACTATTACACCGGGGAGCTGTTTTTT
- | TRBJ1-1 | few | TRBV7-9 | CASSWDEAFF | TGTGCCAGCAGCTGGGATGAAGCTTTCTTT
- | TRBJ2-2 | few | TRBV3-1 | CASSPRKNTGELFF | TGTGCCAGCAGCCCCCGGAAAAACACCGGGGAGCTGTTTTTT
- | TRBJ2-2 | few | TRBV7-9 | CASSLDGGLGELFF | TGTGCCAGCAGCTTAGACGGGGGTCTTGGGGAGCTGTTTTTT
- | TRBJ1-5 | - | TRBV28 | CASRGYNQPQHF | TGTGCCAGCAGGGGGTACAATCAGCCCCAGCATTTT
TRBD2 | TRBJ2-1 | - | TRBV20-1 | CSARTSGRANEQFF | TGCAGTGCAAGGACTAGCGGGAGGGCGAATGAGCAGTTCTTC
TRBD1 | TRBJ2-6 | few | TRBV29-1 | CSAKTGTYSGANVLTF | TGCAGCGCAAAGACAGGGACATATTCTGGGGCCAACGTCCTGACTTTC
- | TRBJ2-7 | - | TRBV11-1 | CASSLGRQVLPLLYEQYF | TGTGCCAGCAGCTTAGGACGACAGGTCCTTCCCCTCCTTTACGAGCAGTACTTC
- | TRBJ2-2 | few | TRBV6-2/TRBV6-3 | CASSGGTQLPNPGELFF | TGTGCCAGCAGTGGCGGGACTCAGTTACCAAATCCCGGGGAGCTGTTTTTT
TRBD2 | TRBJ2-1 | - | TRBV6-1 | CASTDSGSSYNEQFF | TGTGCCAGCACCGATAGCGGGAGCTCCTACAATGAGCAGTTCTTC
- | TRBJ2-5 | few | TRBV28 | CASSRDPRETQYF | TGTGCCAGCAGCCGGGACCCGCGGGAGACCCAGTACTTC
TRBD1 | TRBJ1-1 | few | TRBV28 | CASSFPRGLRAFF | TGTGCCAGCAGTTTCCCCAGGGGGCTTCGGGCTTTCTTT
- | TRBJ1-5 | few | TRBV20-1 | CSARRPDQPQHF | TGCAGTGCTAGACGCCCCGATCAGCCCCAGCATTTT
- | TRBJ2-4 | few | TRBV5-5 | CASSPLTIAKNIQYF | TGTGCCAGCAGCCCCCTAACAATAGCCAAAAACATTCAGTACTTC
- | TRBJ1-3 | few | TRBV9 | CASSGGPFSGNTIYF | TGTGCCAGCAGCGGGGGACCGTTCTCTGGAAACACCATATATTTT
- | TRBJ2-3 | - | TRBV2 | CASTSVGTDTQYF | TGTGCCAGCACCAGCGTCGGGACAGATACGCAGTATTTT
TRBD1 | TRBJ1-5 | - | TRBV20-1 | CSAYLGQGVYSNQPQHF | TGCAGTGCTTATTTAGGACAGGGGGTTTATAGCAATCAGCCCCAGCATTTT
- | TRBJ1-6 | few | TRBV13 | CASSSFLVGANSPLHF | TGTGCCAGCAGCTCATTCCTGGTGGGGGCTAATTCACCCCTCCACTTT
- | TRBJ1-5 | few | TRBV5-6 | CASSYTVNQPQHF | TGTGCCAGCAGCTACACAGTCAATCAGCCCCAGCATTTT
- | TRBJ2-7 | many | TRBV29-1 | CSVGGYYEQYF | TGCAGCGTTGGGGGTTACTACGAGCAGTACTTC
- | TRBJ2-5 | - | TRBV20-1 | CSARGDTGLETQYF | TGCAGTGCTAGAGGGGACACGGGGTTAGAGACCCAGTACTTC
- | TRBJ2-7 | few | TRBV20-1 | CSARLSYRSRSSYEQYF | TGCAGTGCTAGACTTAGCTACAGGAGTAGGAGCTCCTACGAGCAGTACTTC
- | TRBJ1-6 | few | TRBV6-2/TRBV6-3 | CASSQSSPLHF | TGTGCCAGCAGCCAATCCTCACCCCTCCACTTT
- | TRBJ2-5 | many | TRBV6-5 | CASSYSGQLETQYF | TGTGCCAGCAGTTACTCGGGACAACTGGAGACCCAGTACTTC
- | TRBJ1-5 | - | TRBV7-2 | CASSDPGVNQPQHF | TGTGCCAGCAGCGACCCAGGGGTCAATCAGCCCCAGCATTTT
- | TRBJ2-6 | few | TRBV7-9 | CASSLDQSGANVLTF | TGTGCCAGCAGCCTCGACCAATCTGGGGCCAACGTCCTGACTTTC
TRBD2 | TRBJ2-1 | - | TRBV5-1 | CASSRSGGFDNEQFF | TGCGCCAGCAGCCGCTCCGGGGGGTTCGACAATGAGCAGTTCTTC
TRBD1 | TRBJ1-6 | few | TRBV20-1 | CSARTGGRYSPLHF | TGCAGTGCCAGGACAGGGGGGCGGTATTCACCCCTCCACTTT
TRBD2 | TRBJ2-2 | - | TRBV11-1 | CASSFPRTGTSGAGELFF | TGTGCCAGCAGCTTCCCCAGAACCGGGACTAGCGGGGCCGGGGAGCTGTTTTTT
TRBD1 | TRBJ2-7 | - | TRBV10-2 | CASQLFGTGGYEQYF | TGCGCCAGCCAGTTGTTCGGGACAGGGGGATACGAGCAGTACTTC
TRBD2 | TRBJ2-5 | few | TRBV10-3 | CAISARSTSGRETQYF | TGTGCCATCAGTGCGAGATCGACTAGCGGGAGAGAGACCCAGTACTTC
TRBD1 | TRBJ2-7 | - | TRBV9 | CASSSSRDRPIYEQYF | TGTGCCAGCAGCTCCTCAAGGGACAGGCCTATTTACGAGCAGTACTTC
TRBD2 | TRBJ2-5 | - | TRBV14 | CASSQGGLGQETQYF | TGTGCCAGCAGCCAAGGGGGACTAGGCCAAGAGACCCAGTACTTC
TRBD2 | TRBJ2-1 | - | TRBV5-8 | CASSFFSRLAGDYEQFF | TGTGCCAGCAGCTTTTTTAGTCGACTAGCGGGAGATTATGAGCAGTTCTTC
TRBD2 | TRBJ2-1 | - | TRBV23-1 | CATPPKLPGLNYPYQYNEQFF | TGCGCCACGCCGCCGAAATTACCGGGACTAAACTACCCCTACCAATACAATGAGCAGTTCTTC
- | TRBJ2-1 | few | TRBV7-9 | CASSPIRDPRYNEQFF | TGTGCCAGCAGCCCGATAAGGGACCCCAGATACAATGAGCAGTTCTTC
- | TRBJ2-7 | few | TRBV4-3 | CASSQDLMAELSYEQYF | TGCGCCAGCAGCCAAGATCTAATGGCGGAACTCTCCTACGAGCAGTACTTC
TRBD1 | TRBJ2-7 | few | TRBV20-1 | CSARAGTGTGEQYF | TGCAGTGCTAGAGCCGGGACAGGAACGGGTGAGCAGTACTTC
- | TRBJ1-2 | few | TRBV6-5 | CASSYFQGSNYGYTF | TGTGCCAGCAGTTACTTTCAGGGCTCTAACTATGGCTACACCTTC
TRBD2 | TRBJ2-1 | few | TRBV6-1 | CASSRLAGGRGNEQFF | TGTGCCAGCAGTCGACTAGCGGGAGGGCGGGGCAATGAGCAGTTCTTC
TRBD1 | TRBJ2-5 | few | TRBV5-1 | CASSPGQGAETQYF | TGCGCCAGCAGCCCGGGACAGGGGGCCGAGACCCAGTACTTC
- | TRBJ2-2 | many | TRBV12-3/TRBV12-4 | CASSQGQGNTGELFF | TGTGCCAGCAGCCAAGGGCAGGGTAACACCGGGGAGCTGTTTTTT
TRBD2 | TRBJ2-1 | - | TRBV28 | CASNLAGGILNEQFF | TGTGCCAGCAATTTAGCGGGAGGGATTTTGAATGAGCAGTTCTTC
- | TRBJ2-7 | - | TRBV5-4 | CASSSNRDFQYF | TGTGCCAGCAGCTCAAACCGGGACTTTCAGTACTTC
- | TRBJ2-1 | few | TRBV6-5 | CASSSDTGVQFF | TGTGCCAGCAGCTCCGATACCGGGGTGCAGTTCTTC
TRBD2 | TRBJ2-7 | - | TRBV9 | CASSPPGGRNEQYF | TGTGCCAGCAGCCCCCCCGGGGGGAGAAACGAGCAGTACTTC